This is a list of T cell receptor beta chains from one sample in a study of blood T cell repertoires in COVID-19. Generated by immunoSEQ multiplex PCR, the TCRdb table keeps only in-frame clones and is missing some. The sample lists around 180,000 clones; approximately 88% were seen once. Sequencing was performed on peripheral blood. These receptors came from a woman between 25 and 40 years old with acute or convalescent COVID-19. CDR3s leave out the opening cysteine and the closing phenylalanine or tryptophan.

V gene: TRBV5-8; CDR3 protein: ASSLDPYTEAF
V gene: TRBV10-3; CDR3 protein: ATRDRGIIGEKLF
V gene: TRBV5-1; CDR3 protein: ASSLWEGDLAF
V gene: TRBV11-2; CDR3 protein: ASSLVLAREEAYEQY
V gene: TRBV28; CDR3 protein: ASSEGLIEQY
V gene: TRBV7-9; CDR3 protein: ASSLVRESYEQY
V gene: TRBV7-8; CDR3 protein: ASSPPRGEQF
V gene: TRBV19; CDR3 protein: ASSTPSGGELETQY
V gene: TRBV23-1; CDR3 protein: ASLAGGDDEQF
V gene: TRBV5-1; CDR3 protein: ASSRDRDTDTQY
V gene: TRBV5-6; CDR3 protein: ASRIGGFNEQF
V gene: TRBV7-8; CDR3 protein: ASSFGGIYNSPLH
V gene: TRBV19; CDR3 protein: ASSIGGGSREQF
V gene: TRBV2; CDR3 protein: ASSGSAGEKLF
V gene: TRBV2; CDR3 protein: ASKRLPNEQF
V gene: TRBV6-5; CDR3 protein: ASRSAVIAKNIQY
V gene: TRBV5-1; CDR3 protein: ASSLGLVSYNEQF
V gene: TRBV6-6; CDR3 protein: ASSRTSGRAGEQF
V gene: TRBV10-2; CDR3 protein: ASVTGADTQY
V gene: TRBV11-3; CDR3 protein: ASSLGGGDSYEQY
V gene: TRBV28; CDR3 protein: ASSLTTGAGQPQH
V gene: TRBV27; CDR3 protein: ASSLGLPSWAGDTDTQY
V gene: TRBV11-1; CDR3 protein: ASSPSYEQY
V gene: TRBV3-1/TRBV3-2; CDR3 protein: ASSQATLGNEKLF
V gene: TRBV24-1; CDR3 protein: ATSDRPGQGMTDEQF
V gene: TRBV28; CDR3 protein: ASTSPGIAAHYEQY
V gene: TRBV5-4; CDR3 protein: ASSLAGNYGYT
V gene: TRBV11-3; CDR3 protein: ASSSEDNEQF
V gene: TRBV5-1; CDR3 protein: ASAGTAQY
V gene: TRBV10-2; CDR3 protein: ASGTDTEAF
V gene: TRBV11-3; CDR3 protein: ASSTGIENEQF
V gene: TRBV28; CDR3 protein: AGRGPEADTQY
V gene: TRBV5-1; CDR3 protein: ASSLRQTSTDTQY
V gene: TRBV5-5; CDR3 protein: ASSSAGGVTYNEQF
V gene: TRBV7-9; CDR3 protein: ASSLAGGDTGELF
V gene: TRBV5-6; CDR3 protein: ASSFFRGGYDGYT
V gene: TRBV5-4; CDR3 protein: ASSSRDRVSPLH
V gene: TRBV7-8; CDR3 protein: ASSSNPVRGIDGPNEQF
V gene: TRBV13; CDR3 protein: ASSLGLAGVMVDTQY
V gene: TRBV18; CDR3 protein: ASSPPWGQSEQY
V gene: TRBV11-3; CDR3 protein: ASSPRAGSSYNEQF
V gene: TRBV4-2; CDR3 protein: ASSATGTAQY
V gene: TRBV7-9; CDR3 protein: ASSWVSGSYNEQF
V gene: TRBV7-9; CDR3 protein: ASSPGVDQPQH
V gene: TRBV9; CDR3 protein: ASSLAGLNEQF
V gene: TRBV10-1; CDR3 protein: ASSESIWAAQETQY
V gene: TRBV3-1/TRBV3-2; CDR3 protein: ASSQEGTGGTYEQY
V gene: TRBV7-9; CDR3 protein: ASIQKGGGAAEQF
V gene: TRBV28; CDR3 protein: ASSTSGRKTDTQY
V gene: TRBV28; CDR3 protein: ASSPRTGWDTGELF
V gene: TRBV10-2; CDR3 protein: ASSGGTGYGYT
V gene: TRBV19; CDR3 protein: ASATGSNTEAF
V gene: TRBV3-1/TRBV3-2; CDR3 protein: ASSQELRRREQF
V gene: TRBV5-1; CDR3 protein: ASSLAGASYNEQF
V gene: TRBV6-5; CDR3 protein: ASSRGTGWDQPQH